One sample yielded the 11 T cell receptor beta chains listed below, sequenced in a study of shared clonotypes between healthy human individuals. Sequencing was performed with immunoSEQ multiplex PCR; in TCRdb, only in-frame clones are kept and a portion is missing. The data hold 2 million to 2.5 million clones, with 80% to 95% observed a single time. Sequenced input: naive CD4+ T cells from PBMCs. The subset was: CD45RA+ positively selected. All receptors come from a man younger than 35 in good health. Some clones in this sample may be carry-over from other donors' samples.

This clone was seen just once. CDR3 coding DNA: TGTGCCAGTAGTATGTCGACAGGGGTGGCCGGGGAGCTGTTTTTT. Amino acid sequence: CASSMSTGVAGELFF. The gene calls are TRBV19 and TRBJ2-2; TRBD1 agrees at 8 bases. The junction had 6 bases not matched to a gene; V was cut back by 3 bases and J by 6 bases. The germline gives CDR1 LNHDA, CDR2 SQIVND (reference sequence). The CDR3 runs to 15 residues.

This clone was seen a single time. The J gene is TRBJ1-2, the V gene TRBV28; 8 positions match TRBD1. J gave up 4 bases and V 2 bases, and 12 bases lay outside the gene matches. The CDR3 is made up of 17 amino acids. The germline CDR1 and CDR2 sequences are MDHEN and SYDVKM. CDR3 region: CASSLGTGGLVGYGYTF. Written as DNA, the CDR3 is TGTGCCAGCAGTTTAGGGACAGGAGGTTTAGTTGGCTATGGCTACACCTTC.

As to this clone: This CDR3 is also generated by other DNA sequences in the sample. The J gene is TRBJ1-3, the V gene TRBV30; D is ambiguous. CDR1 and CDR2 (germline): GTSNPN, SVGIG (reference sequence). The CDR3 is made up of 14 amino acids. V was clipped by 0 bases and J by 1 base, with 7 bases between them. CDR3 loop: CAWSVRGSGNTIYF. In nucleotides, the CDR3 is TGTGCCTGGAGTGTACGAGGTTCTGGAAACACCATATATTTT.

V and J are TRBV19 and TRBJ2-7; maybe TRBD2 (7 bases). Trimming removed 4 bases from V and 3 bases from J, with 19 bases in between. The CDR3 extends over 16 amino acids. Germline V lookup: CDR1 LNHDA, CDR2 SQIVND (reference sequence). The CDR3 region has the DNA TGTGCCAGTAGTAAAGGGGGGGCGGCCCCAGGCTACGAGCAGTACTTC. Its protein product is CASSKGGAAPGYEQYF. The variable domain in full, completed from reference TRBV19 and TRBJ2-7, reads DGGITQSPKYLFRKEGQNVTLSCEQNLNHDAMYWYRQDPGQGLRLIYYSQIVNDFQKGDIAEGYSVSREKKESFPLTVTSAQKNPTAFYLCASSKGGAAPGYEQYFGPGTRLTVT.

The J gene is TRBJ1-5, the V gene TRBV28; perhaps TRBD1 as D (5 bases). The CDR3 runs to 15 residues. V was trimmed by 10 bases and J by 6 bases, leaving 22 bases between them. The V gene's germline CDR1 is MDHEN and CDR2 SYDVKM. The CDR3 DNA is TGTGCCATACGACCAACTTTTCTGGGGCGTCAGCCCCAGCATTTT. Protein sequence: CAIRPTFLGRQPQHF.

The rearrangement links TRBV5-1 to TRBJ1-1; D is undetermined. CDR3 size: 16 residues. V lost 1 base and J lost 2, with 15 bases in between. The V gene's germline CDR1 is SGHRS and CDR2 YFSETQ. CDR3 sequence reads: CASSLSTRGPNTEAFF. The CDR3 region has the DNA TGCGCCAGCAGCTTGTCGACACGGGGTCCCAACACTGAAGCTTTCTTT.

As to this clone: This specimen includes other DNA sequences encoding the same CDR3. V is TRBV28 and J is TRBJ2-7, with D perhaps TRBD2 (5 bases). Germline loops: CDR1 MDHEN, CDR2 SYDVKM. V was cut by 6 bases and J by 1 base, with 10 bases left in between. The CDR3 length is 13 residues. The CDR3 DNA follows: TGTGCCAGCAGCGCTCCGGGGTCCTACGAGCAGTACTTC. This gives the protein CASSAPGSYEQYF. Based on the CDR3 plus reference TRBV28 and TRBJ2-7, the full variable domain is DVKVTQSSRYLVKRTGEKVFLECVQDMDHENMFWYRQDPGLGLRLIYFSYDVKMKEKGDIPEGYSVSREKKERFSLILESASTNQTSMYLCASSAPGSYEQYFGPGTRLTVT.

The CDR3 DNA is TGTGCCAGCAGTTTCGACGGTCCCTCCTACAATGAGCAGTTCTTC. It yields the protein CASSFDGPSYNEQFF. V is TRBV27 and J is TRBJ2-1; D remains unclear. The germline gives CDR1 MNHEY, CDR2 SMNVEV (reference sequence). The V end was cut by 3 bases, the J end by 0 bases, with 9 bases between. This CDR3 contains 15 residues.

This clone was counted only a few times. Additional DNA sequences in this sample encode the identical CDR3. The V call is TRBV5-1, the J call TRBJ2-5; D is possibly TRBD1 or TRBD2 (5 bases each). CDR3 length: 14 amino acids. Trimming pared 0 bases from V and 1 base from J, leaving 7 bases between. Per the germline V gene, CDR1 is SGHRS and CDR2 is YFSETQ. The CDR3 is CASSLGGAQETQYF. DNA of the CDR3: TGCGCCAGCAGCTTGGGAGGGGCCCAAGAGACCCAGTACTTC.

CDR3 coding DNA: TGTGCCAGCAGCATGGACAGGGTGGGCGAGCAGTACTTC. This encodes CASSMDRVGEQYF. The gene calls are TRBV7-2 and TRBJ2-7; 8 bases fit TRBD1. V lost 5 bases and J lost 6; bases outside the gene matches: 6. The CDR3 covers 13 residues. Germline lookup yields CDR1 SGHTA and CDR2 FQGNSA.

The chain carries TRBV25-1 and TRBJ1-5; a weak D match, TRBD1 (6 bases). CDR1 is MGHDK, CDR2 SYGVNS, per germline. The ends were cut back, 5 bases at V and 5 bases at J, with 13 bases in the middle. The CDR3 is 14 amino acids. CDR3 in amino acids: CASSKGGVYQPQHF. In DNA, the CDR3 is TGTGCCAGCAGTAAGGGGGGGGTTTATCAGCCCCAGCATTTT.